This T cell receptor beta chain originates from a study of OX40 agonist ivuxolimab in advanced cancers. Background on the study: Patients treated during dose escalation were battling hepatocellular carcinoma, melanoma, renal cell or head and neck cancer. Treatment received earlier with anti-PD-1, anti-PD-L1 or anti-CTLA-4 agents was allowed, and over 30% had some. The study's findings and limits: The average count of expanded clones was higher among CD8+ T cells than among CD4+. In the 0.1 to 3.0 mg/kg range, CD4+ and CD8+ blood T cells had expanded clonally by week 6.

V lost 4 bases to trimming and J lost 0 bases, with 14 bases between them. The V gene's germline CDR1 is SGHRS and CDR2 YFSETQ. The length of the CDR3 is 17 residues. This clone was seen once. No antigen is known for it. Sequencing used immunoSEQ multiplex PCR; TCRdb keeps in-frame clones, though not all of them. The sample shows some 20,000 clones, approximately 80% of them seen only once. The sequencing used CD4+ or CD8+ T cells sorted from blood, collected in a trial of the OX40 agonist ivuxolimab. The TCR comes from an adult with an advanced solid tumor such as melanoma, head and neck, liver or kidney cancer. This rearrangement joins TRBV5-1 to TRBJ2-6, with unresolved D. CDR3 nucleotides: TGCGCCAGCAGCCTATCTCCCGGATTCTCTGGGGCCAACGTCCTGACTTTC. Amino acid sequence: CASSLSPGFSGANVLTF.